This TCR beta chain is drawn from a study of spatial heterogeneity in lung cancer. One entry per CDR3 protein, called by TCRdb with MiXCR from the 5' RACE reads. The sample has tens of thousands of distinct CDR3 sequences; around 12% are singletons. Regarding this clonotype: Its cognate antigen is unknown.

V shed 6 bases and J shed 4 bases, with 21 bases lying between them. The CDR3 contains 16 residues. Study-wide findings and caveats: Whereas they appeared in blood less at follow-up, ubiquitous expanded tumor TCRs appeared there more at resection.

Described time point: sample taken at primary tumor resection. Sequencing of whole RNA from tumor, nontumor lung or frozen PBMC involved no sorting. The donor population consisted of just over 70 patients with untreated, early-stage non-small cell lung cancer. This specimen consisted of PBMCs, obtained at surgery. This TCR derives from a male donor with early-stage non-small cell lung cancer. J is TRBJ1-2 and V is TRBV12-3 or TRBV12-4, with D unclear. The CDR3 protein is CASRPPGEGGVYGYTF. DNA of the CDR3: TGTGCCAGCAGGCCCCCCGGGGAGGGAGGCGTCTATGGCTACACCTTC.